This T cell receptor (beta chain) comes out of a study of cytomegalovirus exposure and HLA in healthy donors. Study-level points and caveats: For most subjects, TCR beta sequences were reported to predict HLA-A and HLA-B alleles with accuracy. In a later analysis, compared with equally common non-associated chains, HLA-associated beta chains were more expanded. Per a prior analysis, the majority of TCR beta V segments were productive roughly 90% or roughly 30% of the time.

The CDR3 consists of 13 residues. The V segment lost 3 bases and the J segment 8 bases; nucleotides outside the gene matches: 3. Germline V gene sequence: CDR1 LNHDA, CDR2 SQIVND (reference sequence). This clone was seen a handful of times. No antigen is known for it. 13 Jbeta primers and 60 Vbeta primers were used for the PCR. Data came from immunoSEQ multiplex PCR; TCRdb stores just in-frame clones and leaves some out. This table holds some 140,000 clones, 70% to 80% found once. This clonotype was obtained from a man aged 25-40 years in good health and CMV-seronegative. This chain connects TRBV19 to TRBJ2-1; TRBD1 agrees at 8 bases. Sequencing was performed on PBMCs. The CDR3 nucleotides are TGTGCCAGTAGTATCCAGGGGGCGGATGAGCAGTTCTTC. Translation gives CASSIQGADEQFF. The whole variable domain, remainder taken from reference TRBV19 and TRBJ2-1, is DGGITQSPKYLFRKEGQNVTLSCEQNLNHDAMYWYRQDPGQGLRLIYYSQIVNDFQKGDIAEGYSVSREKKESFPLTVTSAQKNPTAFYLCASSIQGADEQFFGPGTRLTVL.